This T cell receptor beta chain was sequenced for a study of blood T cells in healthy people across ages. For the study at large: Per two T cells, about one barcoded beta molecule was captured through template switching.

A second roughly 6 to 11 cycle PCR used barcoded and J-beta primers. TCRdb recomputed calls from the 5' RACE reads with MiXCR, one row per CDR3 protein. This table has some 1.8 million distinct CDR3 sequences, about two fifths appearing once. This clonotype was counted a few times. With each sample, at least 6 micrograms of total RNA were extracted. This CDR3 comprises 15 residues. Between the trimmed V and J ends, which lost 2 bases and 3 bases, there was a span of 17 bases. Germline V gene lookup returns CDR1 DFQATT and CDR2 SNEGSKA (reference sequence). The chain combines TRBV20-1 with TRBJ2-7, with D unclear. The sequenced material came from blood. This clonotype was obtained from a human donor in good health. CDR3 loop: CSARRWAPLDYEQYF. The CDR3 DNA reads TGCAGTGCTAGACGTTGGGCGCCGTTGGACTACGAGCAGTACTTC.